The 26 T cell receptor beta chains below come from one sample, sequenced in a study of T-cell memory formation after mild COVID-19. TCRdb re-analysed the 5' RACE reads in MiXCR, keeping a single row per CDR3 protein. This table has around 220,000 distinct CDR3 sequences, about 17% appearing once. The sequenced sample consisted of PBMCs or a T cell subset sorted from them (not recorded which). The receptors come from a man between 18 and 29 years old who had mild COVID-19 (a few samples of this study predate the infection). Cell type and time point are not known.

CDR3 nucleotide sequence: TGCGCCAGCCGCGAGGGCAGGGACACCGGGGAGCTGTTTTTT. The encoded protein is CASREGRDTGELFF. V and J are TRBV5-1 and TRBJ2-2; D may correspond to TRBD1 or TRBD2 (5 bases each). The CDR3 runs to 14 residues. Deletions cut 7 bases from V and 3 bases from J, with 13 bases between. Germline CDR1 SGHRS, CDR2 YFSETQ.

This clonotype has a handful of counts. The chain is built from TRBV6-2 or TRBV6-3 and TRBJ2-7, with no clear D. Trimming took off 0 bases at V and 2 bases at J, with 11 bases between the two ends. This CDR3 comprises 15 residues. Germline-derived CDR1 and CDR2 are MNHEY and SVGEGT. CDR3 bases: TGTGCCAGCAGTTACTCAGGCCGAGCGCCCTACGAGCAGTACGTC. It yields the protein CASSYSGRAPYEQYV.

This clonotype came up a few times. The rearrangement uses TRBV15 and TRBJ1-6, with a possible D match to TRBD1 (6 bases). V gave up 3 bases and J gave up 10 bases, with 13 bases separating them. Germline V lookup: CDR1 LNHNV, CDR2 YYDKDF (reference sequence). CDR3 length equals 14 residues. For the CDR3, the DNA is TGTGCCACCAGCAGGGGGGGGGCTCGGTCACCCCTCCACTTT. As protein: CATSRGGARSPLHF.

This clonotype came up a few times. V gene TRBV15 combines with J gene TRBJ2-1; D is ambiguous. CDR1 is LNHNV and CDR2 is YYDKDF in the germline V gene (reference sequence). This CDR3 has 14 amino acids. Trimming removed 7 bases at V and 8 bases at J, with 18 bases between. The chain's CDR3 is CATTRRPRVDEQFF. In nucleotides, the CDR3 is TGTGCCACCACCCGACGACCGCGAGTCGATGAGCAGTTCTTC.

The chain links TRBV5-1 to TRBJ2-3; D is perhaps TRBD2 (5 bases). The CDR3 contains 16 residues. Germline V CDR1 and CDR2: SGHRS, YFSETQ. V lost 7 bases and J lost 1, with 19 bases in between. The CDR3 protein is CASVQGGLPGTDTQYF. CDR3 in DNA: TGCGCCAGCGTCCAAGGCGGGCTGCCTGGCACAGATACGCAGTATTTT.

In this sample, this clonotype turned up a few times. The chain joins TRBV3-1 to TRBJ1-1; D is ambiguous. V lost 1 base to trimming and J lost 4 bases, with 10 bases between them. CDR1 LGHDT and CDR2 YNNKEL come from the germline V gene (reference sequence). CDR3 length equals 14 residues. CDR3 sequence reads: CASSQGATGTEAFF. For the CDR3, the DNA is TGTGCCAGCAGCCAAGGGGCCACGGGCACTGAAGCTTTCTTT.

The CDR3 protein is CASSDRVDRAGTEAFF. The CDR3 nucleotides read TGTGCCAGCAGTGATCGAGTCGACAGGGCGGGCACTGAAGCTTTCTTT. The J gene is TRBJ1-1, the V gene TRBV25-1, with TRBD1 matching over 7 bases. The V segment lost 3 bases and the J segment 4 bases; nucleotides outside the gene matches: 11. CDR3 length: 16 residues. Germline-derived CDR1 and CDR2 are MGHDK and SYGVNS.

This clonotype was seen once. The chain combines TRBV5-5 with TRBJ2-3; possibly TRBD2 for D (7 bases). Germline CDR1 is SGHKS and CDR2 is YYEKEE (reference sequence). V gave up 5 bases and J gave up 2 bases, with 15 bases separating them. The CDR3 loop spans 15 amino acids. The CDR3 DNA is TGTGCCAGCAGGGGGGGGCCACCGCCCACAGATACGCAGTATTTT. Translated: CASRGGPPPTDTQYF.

This clonotype was seen only a few times. The J gene is TRBJ2-2, the V gene TRBV27; D call uncertain. CDR3 length: 12 residues. Trimming stripped 7 bases from V and 9 bases from J, with 12 bases between. CDR1 and CDR2 from the germline V gene are MNHEY and SMNVEV (reference sequence). The chain's CDR3 is CASTDQGRELFF. The CDR3 DNA follows: TGTGCCAGCACTGACCAAGGTCGGGAGCTGTTTTTT.

This clonotype was counted ten times or more. CDR3 in amino acids: CASTGRSLRGIIRNEQYF. The CDR3 coding sequence is TGCGCCAGCACTGGCCGATCCCTCCGGGGGATCATTCGAAACGAGCAGTACTTC. The chain recombines TRBV10-2 with TRBJ2-7, with D perhaps TRBD2 (6 bases). Trimming removed 7 bases from V and 5 bases from J, with 30 bases in between. This CDR3 has 18 residues. Germline V lookup: CDR1 WSHSY, CDR2 SAAADI.

The rearrangement links TRBV12-3 or TRBV12-4 to TRBJ1-5; unclear D gene. The CDR3 totals 15 residues. V was cut by 5 bases and J by 5 bases, with 16 bases left in between. CDR3 sequence (DNA): TGTGCCAGCAGTCCTACACCCGGGCGGGATCAGCCCCAGCATTTT. Amino acid sequence: CASSPTPGRDQPQHF.

This clonotype was detected ten times or more. This chain connects TRBV18 to TRBJ1-5, with 10 bases aligning to TRBD1. Losses at the gene ends were 3 bases for V and 4 bases for J; bases not matched to a gene: 3. This CDR3 contains 15 residues. Per germline, CDR1 KGHSH and CDR2 LQKENI. The CDR3, as DNA: TGTGCCAGCTCACCGGACAGGGGGAAGAATCAGCCCCAGCATTTT. It encodes CASSPDRGKNQPQHF.

This chain links TRBV12-3 or TRBV12-4 with TRBJ2-2; D may be TRBD1 (6 bases). Trimming left V 8 bases short and J 7 bases short, with 14 bases between. The CDR3 is 13 amino acids. The CDR3 coding sequence is TGTGCCAGCGCAGAAGGGGGATACGGGGAGCTGTTTTTT. Residues: CASAEGGYGELFF.

For this clonotype: At one of its ends the junction is not consistent with the germline gene, which may arise from a read error. This chain connects TRBV12-3 or TRBV12-4 to TRBJ1-4, with D possibly matching TRBD1 (6 bases). CDR3 length: 16 amino acids. The CDR3 spells CSSSLGLLGAGEKLFF. The CDR3 nucleotides are TGTTCCAGCAGTTTAGGGCTTTTGGGGGCCGGTGAAAAACTGTTTTTT.

This clonotype was seen a few times. V gene TRBV4-1 combines with J gene TRBJ1-5, with 9 positions matching TRBD1. J was trimmed by 0 bases and V by 7 bases; bases with no gene match: 4. The V gene's germline CDR1 is MGHRA and CDR2 YSYEKL. The CDR3 is 15 residues long. The CDR3 DNA reads as TGCGCCAGCACCAGGACAGGGGATAGCAATCAGCCCCAGCATTTT. This encodes CASTRTGDSNQPQHF.

This chain uses TRBV12-3 or TRBV12-4 with TRBJ1-4; D is undetermined. The CDR3 is 15 residues long. The V end was cut by 0 bases, the J end by 8 bases, with 13 bases between. CDR3 protein: CASSLAAVPGEKLFF. CDR3 coding DNA: TGTGCCAGCAGTTTAGCGGCGGTTCCGGGAGAAAAACTGTTTTTT.

The table lists this clonotype with a few counts. This rearrangement joins TRBV7-2 to TRBJ1-6; a weak D match, TRBD1 (6 bases). Germline loops: CDR1 SGHTA, CDR2 FQGNSA. The CDR3 covers 14 residues. The V gene lost 4 bases and the J gene lost 7 bases, with 11 bases spanning the gap. The CDR3 DNA follows: TGTGCCAGCAGCTCCCGGACAGAAAATTCACCCCTCCACTTT. Its protein product is CASSSRTENSPLHF.

This chain joins TRBV18 and TRBJ1-1; 10 bases line up with TRBD1. The CDR3 is 15 residues long. Germline CDR1 is KGHSH and CDR2 is LQKENI. V shed 4 bases and J 5 bases; nucleotides not matched to a gene: 7. The DNA for the CDR3 is TGTGCCAGCTCACTCGCCGGGACAGGGGTTACTGAAGCTTTCTTT. It encodes CASSLAGTGVTEAFF.

In its sample, this clonotype was seen a few times. The genes are TRBV20-1 and TRBJ2-5; 7 bases agree with TRBD2. The CDR3 loop spans 15 amino acids. V was clipped by 5 bases and J by 0 bases; unmatched bases: 9. Germline CDR1 DFQATT, CDR2 SNEGSKA (reference sequence). As DNA, the CDR3 is TGCAGTGCTGTTCGAGAAGCGGGGTACCAAGAGACCCAGTACTTC. Translating it yields CSAVREAGYQETQYF.

This clonotype was detected only a few times. The chain has TRBV6-1 and TRBJ1-5; TRBD1 might be the D (5 bases). Trimming cost V 3 bases and J 9 bases, with 15 bases left between them. Germline CDR1 and CDR2: MNHNS and SASEGT. This CDR3 is 14 amino acids long. The CDR3 DNA sequence: TGTGCCAGCAGTGAGCGGGACGGCCCTTGGCCCCAGCATTTT. This translates into CASSERDGPWPQHF.

This clonotype was counted only a few times. This chain connects TRBV5-6 to TRBJ2-7, with D possibly being TRBD1 (6 bases). V lost 4 bases, J lost 2 bases, and 13 bases lay in between. This CDR3 is 14 amino acids long. Germline V gives CDR1 SGHDT, CDR2 YYEEEE. As DNA, the CDR3 is TGTGCCAGCAGCGTCGGGACAAACCCCTACGAGCAGTACTTC. As protein: CASSVGTNPYEQYF. Based on the CDR3 plus reference TRBV5-6 and TRBJ2-7, the full variable domain is DAGVTQSPTHLIKTRGQQVTLRCSPKSGHDTVSWYQQALGQGPQFIFQYYEEEERQRGNFPDRFSGHQFPNYSSELNVNALLLGDSALYLCASSVGTNPYEQYFGPGTRLTVT.

The chain employs TRBV12-3 or TRBV12-4 and TRBJ2-3, with 16 positions matching TRBD2. This CDR3 is 17 amino acids long. Trimming removed 7 bases from V and 3 bases from J; junction bases left unmatched: 7. The CDR3 coding sequence is TGTGCCAGCAACGTGGGACTAGCGGGGGGGAGGACAGATACGCAGTATTTT. Translating it yields CASNVGLAGGRTDTQYF.

This clonotype was picked up a small number of times. The chain combines TRBV5-1 with TRBJ1-1; the match to TRBD1 covers 8 bases. The CDR3 loop spans 12 amino acids. Trimming removed 0 bases from V and 10 bases from J; junction bases left unmatched: 2. Germline CDR1 reads SGHRS; CDR2 reads YFSETQ. CDR3 sequence (DNA): TGCGCCAGCAGCTTGGCAGGGGGCGCAGCTTTCTTT. Translating gives CASSLAGGAAFF.

This chain joins TRBV24-1 and TRBJ2-3; the D gene could be TRBD1 or TRBD2 (5 bases each). Trimming removed 4 bases from V and 2 bases from J, with 18 bases in between. The CDR3 runs 17 residues. Per germline, CDR1 KGHDR and CDR2 SFDVKD. CDR3 DNA sequence: TGTGCCACCAGTGAGGGGCCTAGCAGTGGTGCCACAGATACGCAGTATTTT. Its protein is CATSEGPSSGATDTQYF.

V usage is TRBV20-1 and J usage is TRBJ1-1; D is ambiguous. Germline-derived CDR1 and CDR2 are DFQATT and SNEGSKA (reference sequence). The CDR3 sequence is 13 residues long. Trimming pared 5 bases from V and 5 bases from J, leaving 15 bases between. CDR3 bases: TGCAGTGCTCCAATAGGACCGACTACTGAAGCTTTCTTT. This encodes CSAPIGPTTEAFF.

This sequence joins TRBV3-1 and TRBJ2-3; 8 bases agree with TRBD2. V was pared by 1 base and J by 0 bases, with 0 bases of the junction left unmatched. CDR1 LGHDT and CDR2 YNNKEL come from the germline V gene (reference sequence). There are 15 residues in the CDR3. CDR3 coding DNA: TGTGCCAGCAGCCAAGGGACTAGCAGCACAGATACGCAGTATTTT. Protein: CASSQGTSSTDTQYF.